These 23 T cell receptor beta chains originate from one sample sequenced in a study of CD8 T cells in ankylosing spondylitis. TCRdb analysed the 5' RACE reads with MiXCR anew, one entry per CDR3 protein. The table has some 240,000 distinct CDR3 sequences, 5.5% to 7.5% seen once. These receptors are not linked to any known antigen. Regarding the study as a whole: The study identified a TCR beta motif of several highly homologous variants that appeared characteristic of ankylosing spondylitis blood.

Source material: blood, either unsorted or a sorted T cell fraction (not recorded which). The receptors shown here come from a male donor with ankylosing spondylitis.

The rearrangement uses TRBV20-1 and TRBJ2-1; a weak D match, TRBD2 (6 bases). The CDR3 loop spans 15 amino acids. Germline assignment: CDR1 DFQATT and CDR2 SNEGSKA (reference sequence). V lost 0 bases and J 3 bases, leaving 12 bases between the germline ends. The CDR3 reads CSAREAAGFYNEQFF. CDR3 bases: TGCAGTGCTAGAGAGGCGGCGGGATTCTACAATGAGCAGTTCTTC.

This clonotype has more than one count but fewer than ten. This sequence joins TRBV9 and TRBJ2-3, with unresolved D. V lost 2 bases, J lost 5 bases, and 15 bases lay in between. The CDR3 has 15 amino acids. The V gene's germline CDR1 is SGDLS and CDR2 YYNGEE. In DNA form, the CDR3 reads TGTGCCAGCAGCGTCTTTACCGGGTGGGGAGATACGCAGTATTTT. Protein product: CASSVFTGWGDTQYF.

The table lists this clonotype with a count of one. The chain has TRBV11-2 and TRBJ2-1, with D possibly matching TRBD1 (6 bases). V gave up 4 bases and J gave up 3 bases, with 13 bases separating them. CDR1 is SGHAT and CDR2 is FQNNGV in the germline V gene. This CDR3 has 15 residues. DNA of the CDR3: TGTGCCAGCAGCTACCGGGACATGGGCTACAATGAGCAGTTCTTC. This codes for CASSYRDMGYNEQFF.

This clonotype turned up a few times. V usage is TRBV3-1 and J usage is TRBJ1-2, with a tentative D call TRBD1 (6 bases). The CDR3 runs to 13 residues. Germline V CDR1 and CDR2: LGHDT, YNNKEL (reference sequence). The germline V and J ends were trimmed by 6 bases and 8 bases, with 16 bases remaining between them. CDR3 sequence (DNA): TGTGCCAGCAGTCCTCAGGGGCGAGGGGGCTACACCTTC. It translates to CASSPQGRGGYTF.

This clonotype occurred many times. This chain links TRBV11-2 with TRBJ1-1; D perhaps matches TRBD1 (5 bases). The CDR3 sequence is 12 residues long. In germline, CDR1 is SGHAT, CDR2 FQNNGV. V lost 6 bases and J 11 bases, leaving 16 bases between the germline ends. CDR3 protein: CASRIGQGSAFF. The CDR3 DNA reads as TGTGCCAGCAGAATCGGGCAGGGAAGTGCTTTCTTT.

This clonotype was counted a few times. The V call is TRBV2, the J call TRBJ2-3, with D possibly being TRBD2 (6 bases). The germline CDR1 and CDR2 sequences are SNHLY and FYNNEI. Trimming shortened V by 10 bases and J by 1 base, and 15 bases separated the two germline ends. The CDR3 runs to 14 residues. The CDR3 DNA is TGTGCCACCCGGGACTTACCTCGCACAGATACGCAGTATTTT. Amino acid sequence: CATRDLPRTDTQYF.

This clonotype appeared many times. CDR3 nucleotide sequence: TGTGCCAGCAGCTTAATTGGACCCTTAGGGGAGACCCAGTACTTC. Amino acids: CASSLIGPLGETQYF. This chain links TRBV7-8 with TRBJ2-5, with D unresolved. The germline V gene has CDR1 SGHVS and CDR2 FQNEAQ. The CDR3 runs to 15 residues. V was shortened by 2 bases and J by 5 bases, with 15 bases between the two germline ends.

The rearrangement uses TRBV15 and TRBJ1-2, with 8 nucleotides matching TRBD1. Germline V gene data show CDR1 as LNHNV and CDR2 as YYDKDF (reference sequence). CDR3 length: 14 residues. The V and J ends lost 0 bases and 4 bases, in that order; junction bases with no gene match: 1. The CDR3 region has the DNA TGTGCCACCAGCAGAGATGACAGGGGCTATGGCTACACCTTC. Protein product: CATSRDDRGYGYTF.

This clonotype was seen at least ten times. CDR3 sequence reads: CSVHRASGRVEQFF. CDR3 sequence (DNA): TGCAGCGTTCATAGGGCTAGCGGGAGGGTTGAGCAGTTCTTC. The chain carries TRBV29-1 and TRBJ2-1; 12 bases agree with TRBD2. The germline V gene encodes CDR1 SQVTM and CDR2 ANQGSEA. J was trimmed by 9 bases and V by 5 bases; bases with no gene match: 8. This CDR3 has 14 amino acids.

This sequence joins TRBV19 and TRBJ1-5; 7 nucleotides align to TRBD1. In germline, CDR1 is LNHDA, CDR2 SQIVND (reference sequence). V gave up 7 bases and J gave up 4 bases; unmatched junction bases: 1. This CDR3 contains 12 residues. This chain's CDR3 is CASKQGNQPQHF. CDR3 bases: TGTGCCAGTAAACAGGGGAATCAGCCCCAGCATTTT. Combining the CDR3 with reference TRBV19 and TRBJ1-5 gives the whole variable domain DGGITQSPKYLFRKEGQNVTLSCEQNLNHDAMYWYRQDPGQGLRLIYYSQIVNDFQKGDIAEGYSVSREKKESFPLTVTSAQKNPTAFYLCASKQGNQPQHFGDGTRLSIL.

This clonotype was detected many times. The genes are TRBV27 and TRBJ2-7; 8 bases match TRBD2. Germline values: CDR1 MNHEY, CDR2 SMNVEV (reference sequence). The V segment lost 6 bases and the J segment 5 bases; nucleotides outside the gene matches: 6. CDR3 size: 13 residues. CDR3 DNA: TGTGCCAGCAGGGGGCCGGGAGGGAACGAGCAGTACTTC. It is translated as CASRGPGGNEQYF.

The sample holds many counts of this clonotype. The rearrangement links TRBV7-9 to TRBJ2-7, with 7 bases lining up with TRBD1. V gave up 4 bases and J gave up 0 bases; unmatched junction bases: 6. CDR3 size: 15 residues. Per the germline V gene, CDR1 is SEHNR and CDR2 is FQNEAQ (reference sequence). The CDR3 spells CASSSRDSLSYEQYF. The CDR3 DNA follows: TGTGCCAGCAGCTCGAGGGACAGCCTCTCCTACGAGCAGTACTTC.

There are many counts of this clonotype. The chain recombines TRBV5-6 with TRBJ2-1; TRBD2 matches 12 bases. Germline loops: CDR1 SGHDT, CDR2 YYEEEE. CDR3 length equals 15 residues. The ends lost 0 bases at V and 8 bases at J; junction bases unmatched: 3. CDR3 amino acids: CASSLASGGEYEQFF. The CDR3, as DNA: TGTGCCAGCAGCTTGGCTAGCGGGGGGGAGTATGAGCAGTTCTTC.

This clonotype was observed many times. The chain joins TRBV7-9 to TRBJ2-3; TRBD1 or TRBD2 may be the D gene (5 bases each). Germline V lookup: CDR1 SEHNR, CDR2 FQNEAQ (reference sequence). The CDR3 length is 14 residues. V shed 11 bases and J shed 4 bases, with 19 bases lying between them. CDR3 nucleotide sequence: TGTGCCCTTCCTCGGGGCGGAGTAGCAGATACGCAGTATTTT. Translating it yields CALPRGGVADTQYF.

The sample holds many counts of this clonotype. The chain uses TRBV7-2 and TRBJ1-1; TRBD1 is a possible D gene (5 bases). The CDR3 covers 16 residues. CDR1 SGHTA and CDR2 FQGNSA come from the germline V gene. Deletions cut 5 bases from V and 0 bases from J, with 16 bases between. Written as DNA, the CDR3 is TGTGCCAGCAGCCCTCCGGGGGGACGGATGAACACTGAAGCTTTCTTT. This sequence encodes CASSPPGGRMNTEAFF.

The CDR3 DNA is TGCAGCGTTGGAGACAGCTACGAGCAGTACTTC. Translated, it gives CSVGDSYEQYF. The J gene is TRBJ2-7, the V gene TRBV29-1; possible D gene TRBD1, 5 bases. The V end was cut by 4 bases, the J end by 3 bases, with 7 bases between. Germline lookup yields CDR1 SQVTM and CDR2 ANQGSEA. This CDR3 comprises 11 residues.

J is TRBJ2-5 and V is TRBV19; TRBD1 is a possible D gene (6 bases). This CDR3 has 15 residues. Per the germline V gene, CDR1 is LNHDA and CDR2 is SQIVND (reference sequence). V dropped 7 bases and J dropped 5 bases, with 20 bases sitting between them. CDR3 region: CASTPGQSNSETQYF. CDR3 nucleotides: TGTGCCAGTACCCCCGGACAGTCTAACTCCGAGACCCAGTACTTC.

Many counts were recorded for this clonotype. This chain links TRBV29-1 with TRBJ2-7; D is unresolved. Trimming removed 0 bases from V and 5 bases from J, with 8 bases in between. CDR1 and CDR2 from the germline V gene are SQVTM and ANQGSEA. The CDR3 consists of 12 residues. The CDR3 sequence is CSVEDLGNEQYF. The CDR3 DNA follows: TGCAGCGTTGAAGATCTGGGGAACGAGCAGTACTTC.

This clonotype has a count of ten or more. The rearrangement uses TRBV5-1 and TRBJ2-7; maybe TRBD1 (6 bases). The length of the CDR3 is 13 residues. Trimming stripped 4 bases from V and 3 bases from J, with 11 bases between. CDR1 and CDR2 (germline): SGHRS, YFSETQ. Written as DNA, the CDR3 is TGCGCCAGCAGCCTAGGACAGTTCTACGAGCAGTACTTC. Translated, it gives CASSLGQFYEQYF.

This clonotype was seen at least ten times. J is TRBJ1-5 and V is TRBV27; the D gene is possibly TRBD1 (6 bases). This CDR3 has 13 residues. Trimming removed 8 bases at V and 3 bases at J, with 11 bases between. CDR1 and CDR2 from the germline V gene are MNHEY and SMNVEV (reference sequence). This CDR3 is CASQQGFNQPQHF. In DNA, the CDR3 is TGTGCCAGCCAACAGGGCTTCAATCAGCCCCAGCATTTT.

This clonotype came up many times. In nucleotides, the CDR3 is TGCAGTGCTCTCCGGGACGGACTGCTGAACACTGAAGCTTTCTTT. Protein sequence: CSALRDGLLNTEAFF. The gene calls are TRBV20-1 and TRBJ1-1; D possibly corresponds to TRBD1 (5 bases). Germline assignment: CDR1 DFQATT and CDR2 SNEGSKA (reference sequence). Trimming took off 5 bases at V and 0 bases at J, with 16 bases between the two ends. This CDR3 region has 15 residues.

The rearrangement joins TRBV4-2 to TRBJ2-1, with 10 bases lining up with TRBD2. The J segment lost 8 bases and the V segment lost 1 base, leaving 11 bases of the junction unmatched. The CDR3 is 17 residues long. Germline CDR1 reads LGHNA; CDR2 reads YNFKEQ. The CDR3: CASSQAPGLAGEDEQFF. CDR3 bases: TGTGCCAGCAGCCAAGCCCCGGGGCTAGCGGGAGAAGATGAGCAGTTCTTC.

This clonotype was observed many times. The rearrangement uses TRBV4-3 and TRBJ1-4, with TRBD1 identical over 7 bases. This CDR3 is built from 16 residues. The V gene's germline CDR1 is LGHNA and CDR2 YSLEER. Trimming took 1 base from V and 5 from J; bases not matched to a gene: 7. The CDR3 is CASSQVYDRANEKLFF. In DNA form, the CDR3 reads TGCGCCAGCAGCCAAGTATACGACAGGGCGAATGAAAAACTGTTTTTT.